Sequencing of this TCR beta chain was carried out in a study of blood T cell repertoires in COVID-19. The wider study: Material from acute and convalescent COVID-19 was sourced from the United States, Italy and Spain. The cDNA or gDNA used as material had been derived from T cells, B-cell-depleted T cells, or PBMCs.

The CDR3 length is 15 residues. Germline CDR1 reads SGHAT; CDR2 reads FQNNGV. The junction had 4 bases not matched to a gene; V was cut back by 3 bases and J by 8 bases. As processed by the authors: Estimates of nucleated cell counts were drawn from the amplification of reference gene primers. Sequenced by immunoSEQ multiplex PCR; TCRdb stores in-frame clones only, minus some. V and J calls and clone size are as listed in that table; D and trimming were resolved from the DNA. The sample lists 150,000 to 200,000 clones; 82% were seen once. The chain is built from TRBV11-2 and TRBJ2-1, with 13 bases that match TRBD2. This TCR was recovered from a woman over 75 with active or convalescent COVID-19. Sequenced: peripheral blood. The CDR3 DNA reads TGTGCCAGCAGCTTGGGACTAGCGGGGCGGGATGAGCAGTTCTTC. The encoded protein is CASSLGLAGRDEQFF.